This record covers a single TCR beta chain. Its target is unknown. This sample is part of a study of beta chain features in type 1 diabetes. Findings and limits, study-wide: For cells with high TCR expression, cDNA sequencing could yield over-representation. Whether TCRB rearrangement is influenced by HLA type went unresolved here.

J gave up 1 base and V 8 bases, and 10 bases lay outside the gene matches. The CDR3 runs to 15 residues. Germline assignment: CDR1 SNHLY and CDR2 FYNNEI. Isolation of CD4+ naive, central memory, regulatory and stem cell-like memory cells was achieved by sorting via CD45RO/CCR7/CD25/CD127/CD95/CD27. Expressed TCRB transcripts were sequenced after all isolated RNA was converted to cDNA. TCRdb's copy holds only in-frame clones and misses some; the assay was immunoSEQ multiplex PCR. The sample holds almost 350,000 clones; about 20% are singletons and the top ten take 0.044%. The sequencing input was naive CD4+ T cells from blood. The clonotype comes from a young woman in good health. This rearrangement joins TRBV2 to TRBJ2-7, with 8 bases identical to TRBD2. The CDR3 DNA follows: TGTGCCAGCTGTGCGACTAGCGTAACATCCTACGAGCAGTACTTC. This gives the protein CASCATSVTSYEQYF.